The table lists the clone carrying this TCR beta chain with a few counts. The sample belongs to a study of T cells after yellow fever vaccination. In TCRdb, the 5' RACE reads were re-called with MiXCR into one record per CDR3 protein. Of some 200,000 distinct CDR3 sequences in the sample, approximately 3% were seen once. Germline V gives CDR1 MNHEY, CDR2 SMNVEV (reference sequence). J lost 7 bases, V lost 6 bases, and 12 bases had no gene match. The CDR3 runs 14 residues. The chain uses TRBV27 and TRBJ2-7, with TRBD1 matching 7 bases. Specimen: CD4+ T cells sorted from PBMCs, collected 10 days after the yellow fever booster vaccination. This TCR was sampled from a man between 18 and 29 years old who received the YFV17D yellow fever vaccine. The DNA of the CDR3 is TGTGCCAGCAGCACAGGGGTCCCCACTCGTGAGCAGTACTTC. Encoded protein: CASSTGVPTREQYF.